This T cell receptor (beta chain) was found in a study of T cell responses to AZD1222 COVID-19 vaccine. Here immunoSEQ multiplex PCR was the method, and the copy in TCRdb shows in-frame clones only, minus some. The sample includes 77,000 or so clones, around 89% of them seen just once. CDR1 and CDR2 (germline): SGHNT, YENEEA. The CDR3 is 15 amino acids. The V end lost 0 bases, the J end lost 7 bases, and 12 bases lay between the germline ends. The TCR originated in an adult in good health. V is TRBV11-3 and J is TRBJ2-2; D is ambiguous. Source: peripheral blood, taken on day 0 of AZD1222 vaccination. CDR3 sequence reads: CASSLEGTTGGELFF. CDR3 sequence (DNA): TGTGCCAGCAGCTTAGAGGGCACGACCGGCGGGGAGCTGTTTTTT.